The rows below give T cell receptor beta chains drawn from one sample of a study of shared clonotypes between healthy human individuals. Measured with immunoSEQ multiplex PCR; TCRdb has only the in-frame clones, and not every one. The table has around 2.1 million clones, 85% to 95% seen once. Sample: naive CD8+ T cells from PBMCs. The receptors were gathered from a young man in good health. Some clones in this sample may be carry-over from other donors' samples. Each CDR3 is given with its conserved first and last residue. D genes are given only for firm matches. Expanded clones get a size class; other rows say once, few or many, or leave the size out.

abundance: once
v_gene: TRBV25-1
j_gene: TRBJ2-4
d_gene: -
CDR3aa: CASTQGGAKNIQYF
CDR3nt: TGTGCCAGCACTCAGGGGGGGGCCAAAAACATTCAGTACTTC

abundance: -
v_gene: TRBV7-9
j_gene: TRBJ1-4
d_gene: TRBD1
CDR3aa: CASSLVGGGEKLFF
CDR3nt: TGTGCCAGCAGCTTAGTAGGGGGCGGTGAAAAACTGTTTTTT

abundance: -
v_gene: TRBV7-2
j_gene: TRBJ2-7
d_gene: TRBD2
CDR3aa: CASSLALAGVDEQYF
CDR3nt: TGTGCCAGCAGCTTAGCGCTTGCGGGAGTGGACGAGCAGTACTTC

abundance: -
v_gene: TRBV7-9
j_gene: TRBJ1-2
d_gene: -
CDR3aa: CASRGAIRGLDGYTF
CDR3nt: TGTGCCAGCAGGGGTGCCATCCGCGGGCTCGACGGCTACACCTTC

abundance: -
v_gene: TRBV6-6
j_gene: TRBJ1-1
d_gene: TRBD1
CDR3aa: CASSYLQGAREAFF
CDR3nt: TGTGCCAGCAGTTACCTTCAGGGGGCGAGGGAAGCTTTCTTT

abundance: -
v_gene: TRBV28
j_gene: TRBJ2-7
d_gene: TRBD1
CDR3aa: CASSPGGAYEQYF
CDR3nt: TGTGCCAGCAGTCCAGGGGGAGCCTACGAGCAGTACTTC

abundance: -
v_gene: TRBV7-2
j_gene: TRBJ2-7
d_gene: -
CDR3aa: CASSLGTPPSLEQYF
CDR3nt: TGTGCCAGCAGCTTAGGGACGCCCCCCTCCCTCGAGCAGTACTTC

abundance: -
v_gene: TRBV4-3
j_gene: TRBJ2-4
d_gene: TRBD1
CDR3aa: CASSQDDRAPKNIQYF
CDR3nt: TGCGCCAGCAGCCAAGATGACAGGGCACCCAAAAACATTCAGTACTTC

abundance: -
v_gene: TRBV5-4
j_gene: TRBJ1-4
d_gene: -
CDR3aa: CASSLGSANEKLFF
CDR3nt: TGTGCCAGCAGCTTAGGGTCGGCTAATGAAAAACTGTTTTTT

abundance: -
v_gene: TRBV6-1
j_gene: TRBJ2-2
d_gene: TRBD1
CDR3aa: CASSPDRVDTGELFF
CDR3nt: TGTGCCAGCAGTCCTGACAGGGTGGATACCGGGGAGCTGTTTTTT

abundance: -
v_gene: TRBV9
j_gene: TRBJ1-2
d_gene: -
CDR3aa: CASSVGPIYGYTF
CDR3nt: TGTGCCAGCAGCGTAGGACCGATCTATGGCTACACCTTC

abundance: -
v_gene: TRBV5-1
j_gene: TRBJ1-1
d_gene: -
CDR3aa: CASSFPGDTMNTEAFF
CDR3nt: TGCGCCAGCAGCTTTCCAGGAGATACCATGAACACTGAAGCTTTCTTT

abundance: -
v_gene: TRBV7-9
j_gene: TRBJ1-1
d_gene: TRBD1
CDR3aa: CASSLDRGWGNTEAFF
CDR3nt: TGTGCCAGCAGCCTTGACAGGGGGTGGGGGAACACTGAAGCTTTCTTT